These T cell receptor beta chains were read from a single sample in a study of cytomegalovirus exposure and HLA in healthy donors. The assay was immunoSEQ multiplex PCR, and TCRdb's table has in-frame clones only and misses some. The sample carries around 230,000 clones, around 84% recorded once. Sequenced material: PBMCs. Source of these receptors: a girl aged 2 to 10 in good health and CMV-seronegative. Each CDR3 is given with its conserved first and last residue. The order of the fields is V gene, D gene, J gene, clone size, CDR3 DNA, CDR3 protein. D genes are given only for firm matches. The size field is filled for only some rows; it gives once, few, many or a size class.

V gene: TRBV6-4
D gene: TRBD2
J gene: TRBJ2-7
clone size: NA
CDR3 DNA: TGTGCCAGCAGTGACCCGTCGCGGGAGGGCCTCTACGAGCAGTACTTC
CDR3 protein: CASSDPSREGLYEQYF

V gene: TRBV2
D gene: NA
J gene: TRBJ2-7
clone size: NA
CDR3 DNA: TGTGCCAGCAGGGACTCGACCTACGAGCAGTACTTC
CDR3 protein: CASRDSTYEQYF

V gene: TRBV7-6
D gene: TRBD1
J gene: TRBJ2-3
clone size: NA
CDR3 DNA: TGTGCCAGCAGCTGGATGGGACAGGGGGCATCAGATACGCAGTATTTT
CDR3 protein: CASSWMGQGASDTQYF

V gene: TRBV11-2
D gene: TRBD2
J gene: TRBJ2-5
clone size: NA
CDR3 DNA: TGTGCCAGCAGCTTACAAGCGGGGGTGGTTGGAGAGACCCAGTACTTC
CDR3 protein: CASSLQAGVVGETQYF

V gene: TRBV27
D gene: NA
J gene: TRBJ1-5
clone size: NA
CDR3 DNA: TGTGCCAGCAGTTCGGGACACCCTTATCAGCCCCAGCATTTT
CDR3 protein: CASSSGHPYQPQHF

V gene: TRBV15
D gene: NA
J gene: TRBJ2-7
clone size: NA
CDR3 DNA: TGTGCCACCAGCAGAGATCGGGGGACAGCGTACCGCGAGCAGTACTTC
CDR3 protein: CATSRDRGTAYREQYF

V gene: TRBV6-1
D gene: NA
J gene: TRBJ2-1
clone size: NA
CDR3 DNA: TGTGCCAGCAGTGTAGAAATCTCCTACAATGAGCAGTTCTTC
CDR3 protein: CASSVEISYNEQFF

V gene: TRBV11-3
D gene: NA
J gene: TRBJ2-7
clone size: NA
CDR3 DNA: TGTGCCAGCAGCACGCGCGGGGAATGGGTTAGCTCCTACGAGCAGTACTTC
CDR3 protein: CASSTRGEWVSSYEQYF

V gene: TRBV13
D gene: TRBD2
J gene: TRBJ2-5
clone size: once
CDR3 DNA: TGTGCCAGCAGCTTACTAGCGGGGGGGCCGGGAGAGACCCAGTACTTC
CDR3 protein: CASSLLAGGPGETQYF

V gene: TRBV30
D gene: TRBD1
J gene: TRBJ2-2
clone size: NA
CDR3 DNA: TGTGCCTGGAGTCCCGGGACAGCCGGGGAGCTGTTTTTT
CDR3 protein: CAWSPGTAGELFF

V gene: TRBV7-2
D gene: NA
J gene: TRBJ2-7
clone size: NA
CDR3 DNA: TGTGCCAGCAGCTTGTTAGACTACTCCTCCTACGAGCAGTACTTC
CDR3 protein: CASSLLDYSSYEQYF

V gene: TRBV4-1
D gene: TRBD2
J gene: TRBJ2-3
clone size: NA
CDR3 DNA: TGCGCCAGCAGAGGTCGGCAGCGGGAGGGCCATCAGTCAGATACGCAGTATTTT
CDR3 protein: CASRGRQREGHQSDTQYF

V gene: TRBV12-1
D gene: NA
J gene: TRBJ1-1
clone size: few
CDR3 DNA: TGTGCCAGCAGCGACAGGGGGAACACTGAAGCTTTCTTT
CDR3 protein: CASSDRGNTEAFF

V gene: TRBV29-1
D gene: TRBD1
J gene: TRBJ2-1
clone size: NA
CDR3 DNA: TGCAGCGTTGGAAGGGGACAGGGCAATGAGCAGTTCTTC
CDR3 protein: CSVGRGQGNEQFF

V gene: TRBV6-4
D gene: TRBD1
J gene: TRBJ1-1
clone size: NA
CDR3 DNA: TGTGCCAGCAGTGAGGTGTCAGGGGGCGCAGAGGCTTTCTTT
CDR3 protein: CASSEVSGGAEAFF

V gene: TRBV20-1
D gene: NA
J gene: TRBJ1-2
clone size: once
CDR3 DNA: TGCAGTGCCACAGGCGCCTATGGCTACACCTTC
CDR3 protein: CSATGAYGYTF

V gene: TRBV7-2
D gene: NA
J gene: TRBJ1-5
clone size: NA
CDR3 DNA: TGTGCCAGCAGCTTCGACAGCCTCAATCAGCCCCAGCATTTT
CDR3 protein: CASSFDSLNQPQHF

V gene: TRBV23-1
D gene: NA
J gene: TRBJ2-7
clone size: NA
CDR3 DNA: TGCGCCAGCAGTAAAAGGGGTGGGGGGAACTACGAGCAGTACTTC
CDR3 protein: CASSKRGGGNYEQYF

V gene: TRBV27
D gene: NA
J gene: TRBJ2-2
clone size: NA
CDR3 DNA: TGTGCCAGCAGTTTGGGGGGGCGGAGCACCGGGGAGCTGTTTTTT
CDR3 protein: CASSLGGRSTGELFF

V gene: TRBV6-1
D gene: TRBD2
J gene: TRBJ2-1
clone size: NA
CDR3 DNA: TGTGCCAGCAGTGAAGAGCGGGGGGCCAGATTTTACAATGAGCAGTTCTTC
CDR3 protein: CASSEERGARFYNEQFF

V gene: TRBV19
D gene: TRBD2
J gene: TRBJ2-3
clone size: NA
CDR3 DNA: TGTGCCAGTAGTATAGCGGGAGGGCCCACAGATACGCAGTATTTT
CDR3 protein: CASSIAGGPTDTQYF

V gene: TRBV5-1
D gene: NA
J gene: TRBJ1-1
clone size: NA
CDR3 DNA: TGCGCCAGCAGCGGGGGGGGAACCAGTGGCACTGAAGCTTTCTTT
CDR3 protein: CASSGGGTSGTEAFF

V gene: TRBV4-2
D gene: NA
J gene: TRBJ1-5
clone size: NA
CDR3 DNA: TGTGCCAGCAGCCAAGGGGGGGTTTTCAATCAGCCCCAGCATTTT
CDR3 protein: CASSQGGVFNQPQHF